This T cell receptor (beta chain) is from a study of shared clonotypes between healthy human individuals. Study-wide results and limits: Specimens sampled were limited to blood, with tissue repertoires likely differing.

With V trimmed by 2 bases and J by 5 bases, 8 bases remained unmatched. The CDR3 has 15 amino acids. Germline V CDR1 and CDR2: SGHDT, YYEEEE. As for this clone: The target antigen is unknown.

Here immunoSEQ multiplex PCR was the method, and the copy in TCRdb shows in-frame clones only, minus some. This table has approximately 1.4 million clones, 95% to 99% appearing once. The V gene is TRBV5-6, the J gene TRBJ2-5; 8 bases are shared with TRBD2. Material: naive CD4+ T cells sorted from blood. The sample's subset: CD45RA+ positively selected. The receptor was derived from a man aged 25 to 40 in good health. This CDR3 is CASSLAGAAGETQYF. The CDR3 DNA sequence: TGTGCCAGCAGCTTAGCGGGAGCCGCCGGGGAGACCCAGTACTTC.